These T cell receptor beta chains were read from a single sample in a study of cytomegalovirus exposure and HLA in healthy donors. Only in-frame clones appear in the TCRdb table, and some are missing; sequencing was by immunoSEQ multiplex PCR. The table lists 150,000 to 200,000 clones, roughly 13% of them singletons, with under 10% in the top ten. The sample consisted of PBMCs. The source is a man in his forties or fifties in good health and CMV-seropositive. Both conserved end residues are part of each CDR3. The order of the fields is clone size, J gene, D gene, V gene, CDR3 protein, CDR3 DNA. D genes are given only for firm matches. The size entry is marked missing in some rows and otherwise reads once, few, many or a size class.

few	TRBJ1-2	TRBD1	TRBV19	CASSYTGGLGGYTF	TGTGCCAGTTCATACACAGGGGGCTTAGGAGGCTACACCTTC
few	TRBJ1-1	.	TRBV6-5	CASSWGGTEAFF	TGTGCCAGCAGTTGGGGGGGGACTGAAGCTTTCTTT
few	TRBJ1-1	.	TRBV5-1	CASSPRGGAGTEAFF	TGCGCCAGCAGCCCACGGGGGGGGGCGGGGACTGAAGCTTTCTTT
few	TRBJ1-1	.	TRBV5-1	CASSPDGVSTEAFF	TGCGCCAGCAGCCCGGACGGGGTAAGCACTGAAGCTTTCTTT
.	TRBJ2-3	TRBD2	TRBV7-3	CASSELAGGPNASTDTQYF	TGTGCCAGCAGCGAGCTAGCGGGGGGGCCCAACGCTAGCACAGATACGCAGTATTTT
few	TRBJ1-4	.	TRBV4-2	CASSQDGLRSTNEKLFF	TGTGCCAGCAGCCAAGACGGACTTAGATCAACTAATGAAAAACTGTTTTTT
few	TRBJ2-5	.	TRBV6-5	CASSYSGLRQETQYF	TGTGCCAGCAGTTACTCCGGACTCCGGCAAGAGACCCAGTACTTC
.	TRBJ2-3	.	TRBV11-2	CASSEADTQYF	TGTGCCAGCAGCGAGGCAGATACGCAGTATTTT
.	TRBJ2-5	TRBD1	TRBV5-4	CALGQGAEETQYF	TGTGCCTTAGGACAGGGGGCGGAAGAGACCCAGTACTTC
.	TRBJ2-7	.	TRBV15	CATSREGLSYEQYF	TGTGCCACCAGCAGAGAGGGCCTCTCCTACGAGCAGTACTTC
.	TRBJ2-2	.	TRBV28	CASSPTGNTGELFF	TGTGCCAGCAGTCCGACAGGGAACACCGGGGAGCTGTTTTTT
.	TRBJ2-7	TRBD2	TRBV9	CASSAGRGLAYEQYF	TGTGCCAGCAGCGCCGGGAGGGGACTCGCCTACGAGCAGTACTTC
.	TRBJ2-1	.	TRBV4-3	CASSQGVRGGAYNEQFF	TGCGCCAGCAGCCAAGGGGTGAGGGGGGGAGCCTACAATGAGCAGTTCTTC
.	TRBJ1-1	TRBD1	TRBV5-1	CASSLDRGLSEAFF	TGCGCCAGCAGCTTGGACAGGGGGCTTTCTGAAGCTTTCTTT
once	TRBJ1-1	.	TRBV18	CASSPADWDTEAFF	TGTGCCAGCTCACCGGCTGACTGGGACACTGAAGCTTTCTTT
few	TRBJ2-3	TRBD2	TRBV10-3	CAISTPTSGGIIDTQYF	TGTGCCATCAGTACCCCGACTAGCGGGGGGATAATAGATACGCAGTATTTT
few	TRBJ2-7	.	TRBV29-1	CSPRRGREQYF	TGCAGCCCGCGGCGCGGGCGCGAGCAGTACTTC
once	TRBJ2-2	TRBD2	TRBV7-2	CASSFLAGGGTGELFF	TGTGCCAGCAGCTTTTTAGCGGGGGGGGGCACCGGGGAGCTGTTTTTT
few	TRBJ2-5	.	TRBV9	CASSPRVSRETQYF	TGTGCCAGCAGCCCCCGGGTTAGCCGGGAGACCCAGTACTTC
.	TRBJ2-3	TRBD1	TRBV19	CASSIAQGASTDTQYF	TGTGCCAGTAGTATTGCCCAGGGGGCTAGCACAGATACGCAGTATTTT
few	TRBJ2-1	TRBD1	TRBV5-1	CASSFGDRGFYNEQFF	TGCGCCAGCAGCTTTGGGGACAGGGGGTTCTACAATGAGCAGTTCTTC
.	TRBJ2-5	.	TRBV25-1	CASSEYNSETQYF	TGTGCCAGCAGTGAATATAATAGTGAGACCCAGTACTTC
.	TRBJ2-5	TRBD2	TRBV9	CASSVGGLAGEETQYF	TGTGCCAGCAGCGTAGGGGGACTAGCGGGGGAAGAGACCCAGTACTTC
.	TRBJ1-1	.	TRBV25-1	CASRDPGVSEAFF	TGTGCCAGCAGAGATCCCGGGGTCTCTGAAGCTTTCTTT
.	TRBJ1-1	TRBD1	TRBV5-1	CASRVDRANTEAFF	TGCGCCAGCAGGGTTGACAGGGCCAACACTGAAGCTTTCTTT
few	TRBJ2-3	.	TRBV6-1	CASSPRSIYTDTQYF	TGTGCCAGCAGTCCCCGGAGTATATACACAGATACGCAGTATTTT
few	TRBJ1-1	.	TRBV19	CASRRNQGNAEAFF	TGTGCCAGTAGGAGAAATCAGGGGAACGCTGAAGCTTTCTTT
.	TRBJ2-3	TRBD2	TRBV6-5	CASWTGDGGTQYF	TGTGCCAGCTGGACTGGGGACGGGGGGACGCAGTATTTT
.	TRBJ2-3	.	TRBV5-8	CASSLGRARTDTQYF	TGTGCCAGCAGCTTAGGCAGGGCCCGCACAGATACGCAGTATTTT
few	TRBJ1-2	TRBD1	TRBV25-1	CASTGGGFGYTF	TGTGCCAGCACTGGAGGGGGCTTTGGCTACACCTTC
.	TRBJ1-2	.	TRBV7-2	CASNTPGRGGYGYTF	TGTGCCAGTAATACTCCGGGACGGGGGGGCTATGGCTACACCTTC
.	TRBJ2-7	.	TRBV21-1	CASISQVHDEQYF	TGTGCCAGCATCTCCCAGGTCCACGACGAGCAGTACTTC
.	TRBJ1-5	.	TRBV7-2	CASSSSGQFSQPQHF	TGTGCCAGCAGCTCAAGTGGACAGTTTAGCCAGCCCCAGCATTTT
few	TRBJ2-2	.	TRBV6-6	CASTAGIGELFF	TGTGCCAGCACCGCAGGGATCGGGGAGCTGTTTTTT
.	TRBJ1-2	.	TRBV28	CASSSNRDSANYGYTF	TGTGCCAGCAGCTCTAATCGAGACAGCGCTAACTATGGCTACACCTTC
.	TRBJ1-6	TRBD1	TRBV4-3	CASSQDLQGGNSPLHF	TGCGCCAGCAGCCAAGATCTTCAGGGGGGTAATTCACCCCTCCACTTT
few	TRBJ1-4	.	TRBV6-1	CASSDPREKLFF	TGTGCCAGCAGTGACCCCCGGGAAAAACTGTTTTTT
few	TRBJ1-6	.	TRBV11-3	CASSRDSPLHF	TGTGCCAGCAGTCGTGATTCACCCCTCCACTTT
.	TRBJ1-1	TRBD1	TRBV9	CASSAGTGFLNTEAFF	TGTGCCAGCAGCGCCGGGACAGGTTTCCTGAACACTGAAGCTTTCTTT
.	TRBJ1-5	TRBD1	TRBV5-5	CASSAGTGESNQPQHF	TGTGCCAGCAGCGCGGGGACAGGGGAAAGCAATCAGCCCCAGCATTTT
.	TRBJ2-7	.	TRBV5-4	CASSLKNRGEGEQYF	TGTGCCAGCAGCTTAAAAAACAGGGGGGAGGGCGAGCAGTACTTC
many	TRBJ1-4	.	TRBV6-1	CASSEAREIRDNNEKLFF	TGTGCCAGCAGTGAAGCGAGGGAAATTCGGGACAATAATGAAAAACTGTTTTTT
few	TRBJ2-3	.	TRBV5-1	CASSLGGARTDTQYF	TGCGCCAGCAGCTTGGGTGGGGCGCGCACAGATACGCAGTATTTT
.	TRBJ2-5	.	TRBV5-1	CASSFGPGQGQETQYF	.
.	TRBJ1-2	.	TRBV13	CASSPPGNGYTF	TGTGCCAGCAGCCCCCCGGGGAATGGCTACACCTTC
few	TRBJ2-3	TRBD2	TRBV10-1	CASSPGGEGQDTQYF	TGCGCCAGCAGCCCGGGAGGCGAGGGGCAAGATACGCAGTATTTT
.	TRBJ1-5	TRBD1	TRBV5-5	CASSFLDRVINQPQHF	TGTGCCAGCAGCTTCTTGGACAGGGTGATCAATCAGCCCCAGCATTTT
few	TRBJ2-3	.	TRBV5-4	CASSPGGGLTDTQYF	TGTGCCAGCAGCCCGGGGGGCGGACTCACAGATACGCAGTATTTT
few	TRBJ1-1	.	TRBV5-4	CASSYGQSNTEAFF	TGTGCCAGCAGCTATGGACAGTCGAACACTGAAGCTTTCTTT
few	TRBJ1-1	TRBD1	TRBV7-3	CASSSDRVSTEAFF	TGTGCCAGCAGCAGTGACAGGGTCAGCACTGAAGCTTTCTTT
.	TRBJ1-5	TRBD1	TRBV28	CASSLETGGGQPQHF	TGTGCCAGCAGTTTAGAGACAGGGGGCGGTCAGCCCCAGCATTTT
few	TRBJ2-3	.	TRBV25-1	CASSGQVPGNTQYF	TGTGCCAGCAGTGGACAGGTCCCTGGGAATACGCAGTATTTT
few	TRBJ1-3	.	TRBV25-1	CASSGYRVTAGNTIYF	TGTGCCAGCAGTGGATACAGGGTTACAGCTGGAAACACCATATATTTT
.	TRBJ2-2	TRBD2	TRBV5-1	CASKRDANTGELFF	TGCGCCAGCAAGCGGGACGCGAACACCGGGGAGCTGTTTTTT